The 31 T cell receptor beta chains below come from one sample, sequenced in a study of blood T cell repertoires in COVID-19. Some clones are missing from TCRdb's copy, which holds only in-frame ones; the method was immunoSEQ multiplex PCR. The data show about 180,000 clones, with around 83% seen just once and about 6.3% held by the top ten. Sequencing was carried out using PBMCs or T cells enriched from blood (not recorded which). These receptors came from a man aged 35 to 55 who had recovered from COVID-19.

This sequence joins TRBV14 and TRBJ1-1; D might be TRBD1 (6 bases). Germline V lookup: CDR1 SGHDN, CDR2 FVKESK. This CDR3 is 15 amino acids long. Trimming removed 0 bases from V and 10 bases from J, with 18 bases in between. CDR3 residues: CASSQEGNRARGAFF. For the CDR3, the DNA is TGTGCCAGCAGCCAAGAAGGAAACAGGGCAAGGGGAGCTTTCTTT.

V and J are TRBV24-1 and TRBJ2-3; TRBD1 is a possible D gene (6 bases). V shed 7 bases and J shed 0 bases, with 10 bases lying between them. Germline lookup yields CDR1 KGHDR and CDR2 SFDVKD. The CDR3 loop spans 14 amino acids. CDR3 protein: CATRGTGSTDTQYF. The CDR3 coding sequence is TGTGCCACCAGGGGAACAGGGAGCACAGATACGCAGTATTTT.

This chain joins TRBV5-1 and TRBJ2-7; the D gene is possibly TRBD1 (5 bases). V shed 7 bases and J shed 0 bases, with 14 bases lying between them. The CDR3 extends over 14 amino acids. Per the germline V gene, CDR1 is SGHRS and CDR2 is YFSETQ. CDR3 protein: CASQRQYLSYEQYF. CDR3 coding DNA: TGCGCCAGCCAAAGACAGTACCTCTCCTACGAGCAGTACTTC.

This chain's CDR3 is CASRPGGVLEAFF. The CDR3 DNA reads as TGTGCCAGCAGACCTGGGGGGGTGCTTGAAGCTTTCTTT. V gene TRBV28 combines with J gene TRBJ1-1, with D maybe TRBD1 (5 bases). The CDR3 has 13 residues. With 6 bases removed from V and 7 bases from J, the gap between germline ends came to 15 bases. Germline CDR1 is MDHEN and CDR2 is SYDVKM.

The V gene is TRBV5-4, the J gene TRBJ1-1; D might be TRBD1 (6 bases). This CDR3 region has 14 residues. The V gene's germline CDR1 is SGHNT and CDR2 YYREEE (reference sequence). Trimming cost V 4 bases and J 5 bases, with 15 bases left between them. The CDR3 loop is CASSIPQGRTEAFF. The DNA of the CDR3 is TGTGCCAGCAGCATACCACAGGGAAGGACTGAAGCTTTCTTT.

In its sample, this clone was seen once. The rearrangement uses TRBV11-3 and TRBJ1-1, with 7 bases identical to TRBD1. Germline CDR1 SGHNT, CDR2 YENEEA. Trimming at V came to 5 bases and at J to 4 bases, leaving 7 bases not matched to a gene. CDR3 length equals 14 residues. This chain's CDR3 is CASSQDQGGTEAFF. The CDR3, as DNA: TGTGCCAGCAGCCAAGACCAGGGGGGCACTGAAGCTTTCTTT.

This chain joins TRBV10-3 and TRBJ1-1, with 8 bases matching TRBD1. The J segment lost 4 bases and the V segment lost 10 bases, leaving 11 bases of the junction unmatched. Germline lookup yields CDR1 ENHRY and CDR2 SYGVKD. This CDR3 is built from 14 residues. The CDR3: CATNHGQGATEAFF. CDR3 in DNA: TGTGCCACCAACCATGGACAGGGAGCCACTGAAGCTTTCTTT.

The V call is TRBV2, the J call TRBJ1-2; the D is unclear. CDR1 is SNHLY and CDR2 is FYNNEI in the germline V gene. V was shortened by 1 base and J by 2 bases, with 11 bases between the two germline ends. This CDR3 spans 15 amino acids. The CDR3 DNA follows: TGTGCCAGCAGTGAAGGGAGGGTCGCGAACTATGGCTACACCTTC. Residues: CASSEGRVANYGYTF. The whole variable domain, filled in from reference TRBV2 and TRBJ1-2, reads EPEVTQTPSHQVTQMGQEVILRCVPISNHLYFYWYRQILGQKVEFLVSFYNNEISEKSEIFDDQFSVERPDGSNFTLKIRSTKLEDSAMYFCASSEGRVANYGYTFGSGTRLTVV.

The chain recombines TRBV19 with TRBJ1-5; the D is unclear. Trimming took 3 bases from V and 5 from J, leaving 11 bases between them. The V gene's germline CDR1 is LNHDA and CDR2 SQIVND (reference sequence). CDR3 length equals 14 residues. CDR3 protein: CASSMTNRDQPQHF. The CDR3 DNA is TGTGCCAGTAGTATGACCAACCGGGATCAGCCCCAGCATTTT.

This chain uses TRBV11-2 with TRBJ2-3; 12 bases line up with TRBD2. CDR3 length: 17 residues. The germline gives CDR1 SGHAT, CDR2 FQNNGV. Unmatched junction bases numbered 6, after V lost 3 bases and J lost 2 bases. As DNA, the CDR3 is TGTGCCAGCAGCTTGGGGACTAGCGGGTTCTCCACAGATACGCAGTATTTT. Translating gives CASSLGTSGFSTDTQYF.

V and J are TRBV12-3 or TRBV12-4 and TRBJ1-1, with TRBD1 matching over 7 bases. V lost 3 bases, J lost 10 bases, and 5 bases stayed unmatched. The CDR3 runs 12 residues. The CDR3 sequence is CASSFTGVGAFF. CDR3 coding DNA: TGTGCCAGCAGTTTCACAGGGGTCGGAGCTTTCTTT.

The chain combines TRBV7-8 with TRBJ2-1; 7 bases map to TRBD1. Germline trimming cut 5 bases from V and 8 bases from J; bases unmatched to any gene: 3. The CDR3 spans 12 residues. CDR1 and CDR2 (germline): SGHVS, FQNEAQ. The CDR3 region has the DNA TGTGCCAGCAGCCCAACAGGGGATGAGCAGTTCTTC. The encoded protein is CASSPTGDEQFF.

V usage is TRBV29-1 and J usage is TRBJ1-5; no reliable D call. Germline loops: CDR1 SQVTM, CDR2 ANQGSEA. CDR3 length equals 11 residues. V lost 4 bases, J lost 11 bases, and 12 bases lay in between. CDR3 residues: CSVASGRSQHF. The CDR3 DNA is TGCAGCGTTGCTAGCGGGCGGTCCCAGCATTTT.

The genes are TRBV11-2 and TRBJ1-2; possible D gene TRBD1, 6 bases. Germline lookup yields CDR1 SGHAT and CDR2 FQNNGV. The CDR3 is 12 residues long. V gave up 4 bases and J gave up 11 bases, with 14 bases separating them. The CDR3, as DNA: TGTGCCAGCAGCTGGGGACAAGGGTCATACACCTTC. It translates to CASSWGQGSYTF.

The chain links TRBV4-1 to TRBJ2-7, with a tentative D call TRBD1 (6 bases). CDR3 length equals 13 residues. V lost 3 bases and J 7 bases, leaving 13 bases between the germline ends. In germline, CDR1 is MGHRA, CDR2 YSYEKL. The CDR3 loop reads CASSQPGAWEQYF. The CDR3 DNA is TGCGCCAGCAGCCAGCCAGGGGCTTGGGAGCAGTACTTC.

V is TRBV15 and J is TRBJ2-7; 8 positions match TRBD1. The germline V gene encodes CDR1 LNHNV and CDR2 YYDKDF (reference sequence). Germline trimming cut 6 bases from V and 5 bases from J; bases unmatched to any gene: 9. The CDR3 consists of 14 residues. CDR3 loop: CATSPGGSLDEQYF. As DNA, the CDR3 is TGTGCCACCAGTCCAGGGGGCTCACTGGACGAGCAGTACTTC.

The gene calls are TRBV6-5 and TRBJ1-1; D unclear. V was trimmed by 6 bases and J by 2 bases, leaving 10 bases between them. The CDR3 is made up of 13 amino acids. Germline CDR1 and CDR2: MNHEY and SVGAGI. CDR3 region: CASSQTFNTEAFF. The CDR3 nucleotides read TGTGCCAGCAGCCAAACTTTTAACACTGAAGCTTTCTTT.

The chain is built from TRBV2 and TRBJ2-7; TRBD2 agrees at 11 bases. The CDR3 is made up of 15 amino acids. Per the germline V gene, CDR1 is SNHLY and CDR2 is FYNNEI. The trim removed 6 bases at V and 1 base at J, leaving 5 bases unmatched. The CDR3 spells CASRTSGNLSYEQYF. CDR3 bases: TGTGCCAGCAGGACTAGCGGGAACCTTTCCTACGAGCAGTACTTC.

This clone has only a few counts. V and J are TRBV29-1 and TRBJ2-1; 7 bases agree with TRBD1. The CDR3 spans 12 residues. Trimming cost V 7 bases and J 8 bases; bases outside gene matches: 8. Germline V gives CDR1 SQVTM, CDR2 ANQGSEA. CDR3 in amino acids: CSALQGVHEQFF. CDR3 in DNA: TGCAGCGCCCTGCAGGGGGTCCATGAGCAGTTCTTC.

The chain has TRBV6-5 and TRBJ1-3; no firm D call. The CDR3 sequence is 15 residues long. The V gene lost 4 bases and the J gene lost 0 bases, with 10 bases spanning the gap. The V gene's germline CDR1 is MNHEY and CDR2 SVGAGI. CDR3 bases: TGTGCCAGCAGTTCAGCGAGTCACTCTGGAAACACCATATATTTT. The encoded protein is CASSSASHSGNTIYF.

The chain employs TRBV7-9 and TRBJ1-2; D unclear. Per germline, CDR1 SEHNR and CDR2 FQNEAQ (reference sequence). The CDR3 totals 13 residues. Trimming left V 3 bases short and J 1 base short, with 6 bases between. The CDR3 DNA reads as TGTGCCAGCAGCTTTCAGAATAACTATGGCTACACCTTC. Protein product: CASSFQNNYGYTF.

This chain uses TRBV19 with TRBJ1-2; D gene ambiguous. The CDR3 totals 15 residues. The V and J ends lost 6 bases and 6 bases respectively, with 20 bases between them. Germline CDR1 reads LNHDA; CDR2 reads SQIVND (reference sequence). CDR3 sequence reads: CASSRGRAISHGYTF. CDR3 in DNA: TGTGCCAGTAGCCGGGGAAGGGCCATTTCCCATGGCTACACCTTC. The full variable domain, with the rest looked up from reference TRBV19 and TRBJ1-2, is DGGITQSPKYLFRKEGQNVTLSCEQNLNHDAMYWYRQDPGQGLRLIYYSQIVNDFQKGDIAEGYSVSREKKESFPLTVTSAQKNPTAFYLCASSRGRAISHGYTFGSGTRLTVV.

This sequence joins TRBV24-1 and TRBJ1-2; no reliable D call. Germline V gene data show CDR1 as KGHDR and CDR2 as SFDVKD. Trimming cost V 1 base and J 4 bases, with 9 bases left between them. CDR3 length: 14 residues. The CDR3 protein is CATSDFGGPYGYTF. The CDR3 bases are TGTGCCACCAGTGATTTCGGTGGTCCCTATGGCTACACCTTC.

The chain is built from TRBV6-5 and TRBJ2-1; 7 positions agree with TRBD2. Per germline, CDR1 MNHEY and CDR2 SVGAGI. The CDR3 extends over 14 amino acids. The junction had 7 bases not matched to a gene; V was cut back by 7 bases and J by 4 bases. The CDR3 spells CASTAPGGYNEQFF. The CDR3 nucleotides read TGTGCCAGCACGGCACCGGGAGGATACAATGAGCAGTTCTTC.

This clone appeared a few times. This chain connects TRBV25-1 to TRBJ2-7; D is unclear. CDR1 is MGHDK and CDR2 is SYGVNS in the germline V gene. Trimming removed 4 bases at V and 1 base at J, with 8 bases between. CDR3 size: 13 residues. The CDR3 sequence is CASSARKSYEQYF. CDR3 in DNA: TGTGCCAGCAGTGCGCGTAAGTCCTACGAGCAGTACTTC.

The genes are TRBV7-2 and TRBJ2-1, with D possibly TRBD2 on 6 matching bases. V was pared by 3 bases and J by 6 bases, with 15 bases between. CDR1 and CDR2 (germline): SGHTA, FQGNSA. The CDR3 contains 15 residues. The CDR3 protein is CASSFGGKRSNEQFF. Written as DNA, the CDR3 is TGTGCCAGCAGCTTTGGCGGGAAGAGGTCCAATGAGCAGTTCTTC.

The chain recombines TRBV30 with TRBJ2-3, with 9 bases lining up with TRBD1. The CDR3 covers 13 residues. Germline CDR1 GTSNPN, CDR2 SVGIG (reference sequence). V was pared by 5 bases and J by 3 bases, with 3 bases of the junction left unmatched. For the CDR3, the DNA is TGTGCCTGGCAGACAGGGGGGACAGATACGCAGTATTTT. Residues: CAWQTGGTDTQYF.

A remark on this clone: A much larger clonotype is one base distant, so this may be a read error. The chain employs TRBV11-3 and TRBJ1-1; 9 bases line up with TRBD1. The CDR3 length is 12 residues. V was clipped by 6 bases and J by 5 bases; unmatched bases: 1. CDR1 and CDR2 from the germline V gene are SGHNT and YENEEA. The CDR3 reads CASRTGGTEAFF. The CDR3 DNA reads TGTGCCAGCAGGACAGGGGGAACTGAAGCTTTCTTT.

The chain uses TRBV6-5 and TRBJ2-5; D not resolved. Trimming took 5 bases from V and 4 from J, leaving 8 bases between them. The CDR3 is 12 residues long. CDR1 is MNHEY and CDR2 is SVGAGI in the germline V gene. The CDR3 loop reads CASSTLGETQYF. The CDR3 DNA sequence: TGTGCCAGCAGTACCCTCGGAGAGACCCAGTACTTC.

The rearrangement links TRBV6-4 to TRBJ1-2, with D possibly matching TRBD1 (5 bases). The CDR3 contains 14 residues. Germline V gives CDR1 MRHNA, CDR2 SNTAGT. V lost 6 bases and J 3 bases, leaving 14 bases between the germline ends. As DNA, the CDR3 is TGTGCCAGCAGCCCCGAGGGGACTCACTATGGCTACACCTTC. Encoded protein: CASSPEGTHYGYTF.

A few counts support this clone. Here the CDR3 reads CASSLTVNTEAFF. The CDR3 coding sequence is TGTGCCAGCAGCCTGACAGTGAACACTGAAGCTTTCTTT. The gene calls are TRBV27 and TRBJ1-1, with a tentative D call TRBD1 (5 bases). Trimming left V 6 bases short and J 0 bases short, with 8 bases between. The CDR3 consists of 13 residues. The germline gives CDR1 MNHEY, CDR2 SMNVEV (reference sequence).